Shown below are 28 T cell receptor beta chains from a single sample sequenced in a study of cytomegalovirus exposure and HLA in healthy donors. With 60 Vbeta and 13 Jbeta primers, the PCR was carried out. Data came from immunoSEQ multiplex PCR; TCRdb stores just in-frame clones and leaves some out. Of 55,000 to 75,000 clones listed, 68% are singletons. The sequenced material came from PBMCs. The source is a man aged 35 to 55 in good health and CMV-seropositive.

CDR3 DNA sequence: TGTGCCAGCAGCCCCTCTGGAGCCCTTTTGGCGCAGTACTTC. It is translated as CASSPSGALLAQYF. The J gene is TRBJ2-7, the V gene TRBV14; D not resolved. CDR3 length equals 14 residues. Trimming took 4 bases from V and 9 from J, leaving 19 bases between them. Germline CDR1 and CDR2: SGHDN and FVKESK.

The CDR3 DNA follows: TGTGCCAGCCTCTTAAGCGGGAGCTACGAGCAGTACTTC. Its translation: CASLLSGSYEQYF. The chain recombines TRBV7-2 with TRBJ2-7; 8 bases line up with TRBD2. The germline gives CDR1 SGHTA, CDR2 FQGNSA. With V trimmed by 8 bases and J by 3 bases, 6 bases remained unmatched. The CDR3 covers 13 residues.

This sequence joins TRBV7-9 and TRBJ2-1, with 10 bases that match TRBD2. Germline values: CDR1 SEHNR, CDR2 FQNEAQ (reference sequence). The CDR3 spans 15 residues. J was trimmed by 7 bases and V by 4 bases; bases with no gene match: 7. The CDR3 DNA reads TGTGCCAGCAGCTCCGGACAGCGGGGGGGGAATGAGCAGTTCTTC. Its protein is CASSSGQRGGNEQFF.

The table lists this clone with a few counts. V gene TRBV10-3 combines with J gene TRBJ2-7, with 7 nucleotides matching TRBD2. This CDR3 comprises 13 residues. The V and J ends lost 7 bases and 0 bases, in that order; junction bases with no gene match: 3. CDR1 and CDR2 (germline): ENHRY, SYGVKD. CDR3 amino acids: CAIMGLSSYEQYF. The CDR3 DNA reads TGTGCCATCATGGGACTAAGCTCCTACGAGCAGTACTTC.

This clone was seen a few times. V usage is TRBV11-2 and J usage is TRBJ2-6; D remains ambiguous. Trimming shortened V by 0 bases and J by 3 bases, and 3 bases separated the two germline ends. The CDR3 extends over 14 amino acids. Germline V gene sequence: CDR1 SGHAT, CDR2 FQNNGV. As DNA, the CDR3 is TGTGCCAGCAGCTTAGACTATGGGGCCAACGTCCTGACTTTC. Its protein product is CASSLDYGANVLTF.

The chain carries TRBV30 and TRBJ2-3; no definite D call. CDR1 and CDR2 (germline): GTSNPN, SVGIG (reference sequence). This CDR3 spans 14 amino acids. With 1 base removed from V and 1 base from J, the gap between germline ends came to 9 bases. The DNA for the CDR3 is TGTGCCTGGAGTGGGGCCTCTCGCACAGATACGCAGTATTTT. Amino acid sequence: CAWSGASRTDTQYF.

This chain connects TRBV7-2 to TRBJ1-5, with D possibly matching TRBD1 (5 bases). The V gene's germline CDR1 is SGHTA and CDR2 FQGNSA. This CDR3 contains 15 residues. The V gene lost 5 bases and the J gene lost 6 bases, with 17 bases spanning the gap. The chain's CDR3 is CASSPDKGGVQPQHF. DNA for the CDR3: TGTGCCAGCAGCCCGGACAAGGGAGGGGTTCAGCCCCAGCATTTT.

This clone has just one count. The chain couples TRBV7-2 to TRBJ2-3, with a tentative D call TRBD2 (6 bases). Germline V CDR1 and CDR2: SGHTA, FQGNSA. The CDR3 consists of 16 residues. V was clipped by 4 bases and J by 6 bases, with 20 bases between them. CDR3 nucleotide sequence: TGTGCCAGCAGCTCCGGGACTCCAGGTGGGGTGGATACGCAGTATTTT. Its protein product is CASSSGTPGGVDTQYF.

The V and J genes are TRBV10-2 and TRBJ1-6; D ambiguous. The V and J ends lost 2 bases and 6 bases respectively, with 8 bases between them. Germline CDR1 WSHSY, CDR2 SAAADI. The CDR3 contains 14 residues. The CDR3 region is CASSETRTNSPLHF. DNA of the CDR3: TGCGCCAGCAGTGAGACTCGTACTAATTCACCCCTCCACTTT.

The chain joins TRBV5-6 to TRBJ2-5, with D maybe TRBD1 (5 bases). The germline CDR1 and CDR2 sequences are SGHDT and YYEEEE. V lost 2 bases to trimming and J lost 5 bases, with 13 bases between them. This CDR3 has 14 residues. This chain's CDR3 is CASSFPEGAETQYF. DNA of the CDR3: TGTGCCAGCAGCTTCCCGGAAGGGGCCGAGACCCAGTACTTC.

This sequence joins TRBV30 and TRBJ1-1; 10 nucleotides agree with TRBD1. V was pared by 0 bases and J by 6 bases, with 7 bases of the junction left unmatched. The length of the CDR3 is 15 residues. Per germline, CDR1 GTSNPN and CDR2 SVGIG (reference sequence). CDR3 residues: CAWSVPGQGFSEAFF. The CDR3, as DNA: TGTGCCTGGAGTGTACCGGGACAGGGGTTTTCTGAAGCTTTCTTT.

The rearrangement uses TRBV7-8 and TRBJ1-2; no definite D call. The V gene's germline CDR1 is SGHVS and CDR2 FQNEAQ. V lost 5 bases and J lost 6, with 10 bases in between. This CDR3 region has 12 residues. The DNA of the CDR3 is TGTGCCAGCAGCAATCACCAGGATGGCTACACCTTC. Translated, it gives CASSNHQDGYTF.

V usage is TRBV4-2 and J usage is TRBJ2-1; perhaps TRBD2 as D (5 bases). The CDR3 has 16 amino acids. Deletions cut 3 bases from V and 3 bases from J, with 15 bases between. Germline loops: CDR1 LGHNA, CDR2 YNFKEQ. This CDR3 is CASSHPWRLYYNEQFF. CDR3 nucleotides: TGTGCCAGCAGCCACCCCTGGCGACTATACTACAATGAGCAGTTCTTC.

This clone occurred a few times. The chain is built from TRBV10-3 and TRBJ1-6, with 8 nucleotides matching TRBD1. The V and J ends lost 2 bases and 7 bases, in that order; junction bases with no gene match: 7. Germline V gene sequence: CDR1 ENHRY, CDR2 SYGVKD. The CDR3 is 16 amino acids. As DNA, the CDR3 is TGTGCCATCAGTGAGGGACAGGGCGCGGGAAATTCACCCCTCCACTTT. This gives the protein CAISEGQGAGNSPLHF.

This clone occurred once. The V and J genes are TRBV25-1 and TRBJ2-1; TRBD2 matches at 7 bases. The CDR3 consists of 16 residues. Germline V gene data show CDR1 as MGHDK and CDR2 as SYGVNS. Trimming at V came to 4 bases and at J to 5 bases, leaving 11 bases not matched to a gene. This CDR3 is CASSGEGWPHDNEQFF. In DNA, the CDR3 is TGTGCCAGCAGTGGGGAGGGTTGGCCGCACGACAATGAGCAGTTCTTC. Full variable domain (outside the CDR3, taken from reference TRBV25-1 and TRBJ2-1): EADIYQTPRYLVIGTGKKITLECSQTMGHDKMYWYQQDPGMELHLIHYSYGVNSTEKGDLSSESTVSRIRTEHFPLTLESARPSHTSQYLCASSGEGWPHDNEQFFGPGTRLTVL.

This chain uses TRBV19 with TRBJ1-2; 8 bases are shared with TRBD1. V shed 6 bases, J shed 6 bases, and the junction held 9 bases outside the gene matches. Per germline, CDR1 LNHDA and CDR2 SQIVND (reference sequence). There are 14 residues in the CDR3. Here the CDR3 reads CASSQDRVAHGYTF. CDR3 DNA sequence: TGTGCCAGTAGCCAGGACAGGGTAGCCCATGGCTACACCTTC.

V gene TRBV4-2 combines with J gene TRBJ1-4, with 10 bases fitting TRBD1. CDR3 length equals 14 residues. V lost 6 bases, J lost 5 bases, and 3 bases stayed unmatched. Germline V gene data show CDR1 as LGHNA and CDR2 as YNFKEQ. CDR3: CASRPGQGNEKLFF. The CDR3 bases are TGTGCCAGCAGGCCGGGACAGGGGAATGAAAAACTGTTTTTT.

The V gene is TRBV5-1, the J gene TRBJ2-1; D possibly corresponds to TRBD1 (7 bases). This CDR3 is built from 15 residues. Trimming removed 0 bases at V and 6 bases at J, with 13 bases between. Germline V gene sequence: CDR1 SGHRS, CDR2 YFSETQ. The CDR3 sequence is CASSLGQGGSNEQFF. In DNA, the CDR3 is TGCGCCAGCAGCTTGGGGCAGGGGGGCTCCAATGAGCAGTTCTTC.

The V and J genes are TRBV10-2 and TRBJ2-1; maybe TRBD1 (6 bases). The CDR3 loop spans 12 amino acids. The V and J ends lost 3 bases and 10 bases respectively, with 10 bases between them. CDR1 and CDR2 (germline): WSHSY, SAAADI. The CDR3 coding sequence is TGCGCCAGCAGTGACCCTGGGGGCGAGCAGTTCTTC. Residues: CASSDPGGEQFF.

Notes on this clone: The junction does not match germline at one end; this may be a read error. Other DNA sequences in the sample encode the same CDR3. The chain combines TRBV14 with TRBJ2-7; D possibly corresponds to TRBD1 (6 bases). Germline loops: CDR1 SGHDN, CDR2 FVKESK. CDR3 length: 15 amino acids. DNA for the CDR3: TGTGCCAGTAGCCAAGATATTGGACAGCCCTACGAGCAGTACTTC. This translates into CASSQDIGQPYEQYF.

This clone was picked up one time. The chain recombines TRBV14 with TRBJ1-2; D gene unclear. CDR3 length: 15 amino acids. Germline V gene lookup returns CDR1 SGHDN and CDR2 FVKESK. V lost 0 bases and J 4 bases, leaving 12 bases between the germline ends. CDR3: CASSQDSGSTYGYTF. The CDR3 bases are TGTGCCAGCAGCCAAGATAGCGGCAGTACCTATGGCTACACCTTC.

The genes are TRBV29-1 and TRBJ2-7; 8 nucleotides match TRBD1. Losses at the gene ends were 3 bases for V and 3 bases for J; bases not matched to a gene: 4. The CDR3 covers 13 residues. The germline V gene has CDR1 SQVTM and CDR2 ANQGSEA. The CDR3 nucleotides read TGCAGCGTTGAGGGGACAGGACTCTACGAGCAGTACTTC. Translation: CSVEGTGLYEQYF.

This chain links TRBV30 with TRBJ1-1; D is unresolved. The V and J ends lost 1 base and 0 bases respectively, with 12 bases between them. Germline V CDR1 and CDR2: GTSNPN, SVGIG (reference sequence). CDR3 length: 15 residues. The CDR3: CAWSGSYSMNTEAFF. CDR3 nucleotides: TGTGCCTGGAGTGGCTCCTACAGCATGAACACTGAAGCTTTCTTT.

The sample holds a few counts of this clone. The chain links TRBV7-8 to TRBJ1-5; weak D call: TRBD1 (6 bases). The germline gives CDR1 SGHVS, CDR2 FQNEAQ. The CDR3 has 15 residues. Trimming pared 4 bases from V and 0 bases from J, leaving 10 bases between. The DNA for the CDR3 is TGTGCCAGCAGCTCTACAGGGAGTAGCAATCAGCCCCAGCATTTT. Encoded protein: CASSSTGSSNQPQHF.

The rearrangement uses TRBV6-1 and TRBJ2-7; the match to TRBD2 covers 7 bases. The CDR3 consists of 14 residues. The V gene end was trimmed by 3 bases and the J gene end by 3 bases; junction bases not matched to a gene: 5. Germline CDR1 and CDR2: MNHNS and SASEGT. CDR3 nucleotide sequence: TGTGCCAGCAGTGACGGGGGGAAGGGCTACGAGCAGTACTTC. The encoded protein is CASSDGGKGYEQYF.

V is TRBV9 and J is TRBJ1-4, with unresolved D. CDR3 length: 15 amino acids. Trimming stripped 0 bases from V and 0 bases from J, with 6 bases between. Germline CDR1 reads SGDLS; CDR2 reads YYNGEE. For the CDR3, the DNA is TGTGCCAGCAGCGTAGGACAAGCAACTAATGAAAAACTGTTTTTT. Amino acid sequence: CASSVGQATNEKLFF.

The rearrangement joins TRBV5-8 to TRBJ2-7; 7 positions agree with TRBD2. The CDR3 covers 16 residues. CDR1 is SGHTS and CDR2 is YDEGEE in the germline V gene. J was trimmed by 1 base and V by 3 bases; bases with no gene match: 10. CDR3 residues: CASSYPVRGNSYEQYF. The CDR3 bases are TGTGCCAGCAGCTACCCCGTGCGGGGGAATTCCTACGAGCAGTACTTC.

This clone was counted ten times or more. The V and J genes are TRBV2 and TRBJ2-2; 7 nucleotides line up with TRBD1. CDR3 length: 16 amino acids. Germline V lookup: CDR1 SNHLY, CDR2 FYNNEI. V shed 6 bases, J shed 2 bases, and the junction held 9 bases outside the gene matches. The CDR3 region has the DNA TGTGCCAGCAGCCCCCGGGACAGTACAAACACCGGGGAGCTGTTTTTT. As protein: CASSPRDSTNTGELFF.